This T cell receptor (beta chain) emerged from a study of cytomegalovirus exposure and HLA in healthy donors. PCR employed 60 Vbeta and 13 Jbeta primers. Measured with immunoSEQ multiplex PCR; TCRdb has only the in-frame clones, and not every one. Of 79,000 or so clones listed, around 72% are singletons. The germline CDR1 and CDR2 sequences are MNHNS and SASEGT. The length of the CDR3 is 14 residues. The ends were cut back, 6 bases at V and 2 bases at J, with 13 bases in the middle. The chain is built from TRBV6-1 and TRBJ1-2, with a weak D call TRBD1 (6 bases). The sample consisted of PBMCs. This clonotype was sampled from a woman in her thirties or forties in good health and CMV-seropositive. The CDR3 DNA sequence: TGTGCCAGCAGACGGGACACCCAAAACTATGGCTACACCTTC. Translation gives CASRRDTQNYGYTF.